Included here is one T cell receptor (beta chain) sequence, with context. Study processing details: Reference gene primer amplification in the assay estimated nucleated cell counts. Generated by immunoSEQ multiplex PCR, the TCRdb table keeps only in-frame clones and is missing some. That table is the source of V, J and clone size, and D and trimming were worked out from the DNA. This sample has 150,000 to 200,000 clones, with around 85% found just once. This sample was included in a study of blood T cell repertoires in COVID-19. In the study overall: Whether acute or convalescent, the COVID-19 samples came from the United States, Italy and Spain. In each case, the material was cDNA or gDNA derived from T cells, B-cell-depleted T cells, or PBMCs.

The CDR3 runs 15 residues. Germline V lookup: CDR1 LNHDA, CDR2 SQIVND (reference sequence). V was clipped by 8 bases and J by 0 bases, with 14 bases between them. Patients of the Seattle cohort, enrolled during active infection, were followed longitudinally. The gene calls are TRBV19 and TRBJ1-5, with D possibly TRBD1 on 5 matching bases. Sequencing used peripheral blood. The TCR was taken from a woman older than 75 with COVID-19, enrolled during active disease. CDR3 nucleotides: TGTGCCAGTCGGGAGACAGTCAATAGCAATCAGCCCCAGCATTTT. The encoded protein is CASRETVNSNQPQHF.